A single sample gave rise to the 3 T cell receptor beta chains below, sequenced in a study of tissue T cells after allogeneic stem cell transplantation. Only in-frame clones appear in the TCRdb table, and some are missing; sequencing was by immunoSEQ multiplex PCR. The sample records about 48,000 clones, about three quarters being singletons. Sequencing was performed on sorted cells pooled from one or two spleens. The receptors stem from a pool of C57BL/6 mice in good health.

Regarding this clone: Gene names and germline match the mouse. From the germline J gene comes the end of the CDR3, since the read stops 1 residue before it. The rearrangement links TRBV31 to TRBJ2-1; 9 bases align to TRBD1. The trim removed 1 base at V and 6 bases at J, leaving 1 base unmatched. Germline V lookup: CDR1 GKSSPN, CDR2 SITVG. The CDR3 is 13 amino acids. Partial CDR3 DNA: TGTGCCTGGAGTCAGGGACAGGGTGCTGAGCAGTTC. Its translation is CAWSQGQGAEQF. The CDR3 as a whole reads CAWSQGQGAEQFF.

About this clone: Any gene name here is a mouse gene name. The CDR3 loop reads CASGDASGSNSDYTF. CDR3 DNA, as far as it was read: TGTGCCAGCGGTGATGCATCAGGGTCAAACTCCGACTACACC. The chain combines TRBV13-2 with TRBJ1-2; weak D call: TRBD1 (5 bases). The sequence runs out 1 residue before the end of the CDR3; the remainder is reconstructed from the germline J gene. With 0 bases removed from V and 0 bases from J, the gap between germline ends came to 9 bases. Germline loops: CDR1 NNHNN, CDR2 SYGAGS (reference sequence). The CDR3 spans 15 residues.

On this clone: Any gene name here is a mouse gene name. The read gets to within 1 residue of the CDR3 end, and the germline J gene fills in the rest. This chain links TRBV14 with TRBJ2-2, with D uncertain. Germline-derived CDR1 and CDR2 are SGHDT and FRDEAV. This CDR3 is built from 13 residues. Deletions cut 4 bases from V and 3 bases from J, with 7 bases between. The CDR3 DNA, read in part, is TGTGCCAGCAGTCCAGGTGACACCGGGCAGCTCTAC. Translated, it gives CASSPGDTGQLY. The full CDR3 protein is CASSPGDTGQLYF.